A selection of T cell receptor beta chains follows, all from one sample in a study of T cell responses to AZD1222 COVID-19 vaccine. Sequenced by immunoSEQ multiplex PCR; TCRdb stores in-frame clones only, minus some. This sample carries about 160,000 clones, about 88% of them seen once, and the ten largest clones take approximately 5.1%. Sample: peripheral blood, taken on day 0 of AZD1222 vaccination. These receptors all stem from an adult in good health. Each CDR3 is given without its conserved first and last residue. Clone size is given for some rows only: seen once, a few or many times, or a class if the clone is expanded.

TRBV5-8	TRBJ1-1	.	ASSLAGLWNTEAF
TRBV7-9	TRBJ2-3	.	ASSHYRPGQGTDTQY
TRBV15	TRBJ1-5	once	ATSRDNGGNQPQH
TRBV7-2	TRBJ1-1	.	ASSLDRAFKAF
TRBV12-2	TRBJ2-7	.	ASRDRSDEQY
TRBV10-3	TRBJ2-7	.	AISESGHPYEQY
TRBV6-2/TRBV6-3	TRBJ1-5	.	ASSYETGRGYSNQPQH
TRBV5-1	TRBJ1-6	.	ASSITPGHEIGNSPLH
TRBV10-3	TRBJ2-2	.	AISEDRGGNTGELF
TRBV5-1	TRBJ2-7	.	ASRWDRSYEQY
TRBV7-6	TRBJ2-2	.	ASSPGLAGLNTGELF
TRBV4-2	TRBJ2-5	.	ASSRGLGGKGETQY
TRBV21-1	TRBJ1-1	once	ASSKADTDPLAF
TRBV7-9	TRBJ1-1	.	ASSTPGTEAF
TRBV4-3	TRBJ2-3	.	ASSQAGTGTSDTQY
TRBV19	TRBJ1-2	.	ASRSFYGYT
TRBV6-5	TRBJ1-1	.	ASVRASKAF
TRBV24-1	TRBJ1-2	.	ATSDNGRDYGYT
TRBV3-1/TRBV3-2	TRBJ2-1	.	ASRASGRANLYNEQF
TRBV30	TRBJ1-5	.	AWGTGWDQPQH
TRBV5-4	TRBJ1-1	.	ASSLEDLTEAF
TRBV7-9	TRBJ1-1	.	ASSPTGNTEAF
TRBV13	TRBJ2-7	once	ASSSKSPGLAGVGKSYEQY
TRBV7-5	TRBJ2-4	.	VRSLGPKNIQY
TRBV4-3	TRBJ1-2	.	ASSHKRDYGYT
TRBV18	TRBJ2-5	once	ASSPGSGETQY